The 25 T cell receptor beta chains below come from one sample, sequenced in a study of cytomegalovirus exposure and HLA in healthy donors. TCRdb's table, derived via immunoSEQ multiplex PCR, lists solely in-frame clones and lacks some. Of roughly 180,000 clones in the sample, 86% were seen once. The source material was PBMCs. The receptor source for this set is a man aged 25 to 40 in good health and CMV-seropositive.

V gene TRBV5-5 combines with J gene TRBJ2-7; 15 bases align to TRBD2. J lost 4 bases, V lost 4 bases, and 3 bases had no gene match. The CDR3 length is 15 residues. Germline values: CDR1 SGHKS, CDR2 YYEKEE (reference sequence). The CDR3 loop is CASSPGLAGGYEQYF. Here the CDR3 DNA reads TGTGCCAGCAGCCCAGGACTAGCGGGAGGGTACGAGCAGTACTTC.

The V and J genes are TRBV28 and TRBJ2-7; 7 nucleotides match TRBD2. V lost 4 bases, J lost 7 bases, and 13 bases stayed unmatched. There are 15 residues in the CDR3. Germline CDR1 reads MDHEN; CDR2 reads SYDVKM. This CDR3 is CASSYFPSGEWEQYF. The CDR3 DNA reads TGTGCCAGCAGTTACTTCCCTAGCGGTGAATGGGAGCAGTACTTC.

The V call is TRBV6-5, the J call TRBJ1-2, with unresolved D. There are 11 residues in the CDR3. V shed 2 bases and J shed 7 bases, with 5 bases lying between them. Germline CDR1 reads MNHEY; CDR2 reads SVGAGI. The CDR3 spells CASSYPGGYTF. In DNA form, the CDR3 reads TGTGCCAGCAGTTACCCCGGTGGCTACACCTTC.

The CDR3 region has the DNA TGTGCCAGCAGCCGAGGGGGAGCTAACTATGGCTACACCTTC. Protein: CASSRGGANYGYTF. The chain carries TRBV5-4 and TRBJ1-2; the D gene is possibly TRBD1 (6 bases). The CDR3 has 14 residues. Looked up from germline, CDR1 is SGHNT and CDR2 is YYREEE (reference sequence). V was pared by 4 bases and J by 0 bases, with 10 bases between.

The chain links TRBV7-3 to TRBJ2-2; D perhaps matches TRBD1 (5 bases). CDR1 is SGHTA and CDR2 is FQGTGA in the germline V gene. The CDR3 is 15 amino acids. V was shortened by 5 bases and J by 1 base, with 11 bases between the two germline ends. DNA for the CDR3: TGTGCCAGCAGCCGCGGCAGGGAGAACACCGGGGAGCTGTTTTTT. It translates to CASSRGRENTGELFF. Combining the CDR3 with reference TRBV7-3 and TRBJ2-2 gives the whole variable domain GAGVSQTPSNKVTEKGKYVELRCDPISGHTALYWYRQSLGQGPEFLIYFQGTGAADDSGLPNDRFFAVRPEGSVSTLKIQRTERGDSAVYLCASSRGRENTGELFFGEGSRLTVL.

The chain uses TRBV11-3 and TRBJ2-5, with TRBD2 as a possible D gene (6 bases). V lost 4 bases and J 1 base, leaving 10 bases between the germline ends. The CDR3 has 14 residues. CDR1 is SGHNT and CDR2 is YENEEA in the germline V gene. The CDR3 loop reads CASSWGDFQETQYF. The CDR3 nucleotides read TGTGCCAGCAGCTGGGGGGACTTCCAAGAGACCCAGTACTTC.

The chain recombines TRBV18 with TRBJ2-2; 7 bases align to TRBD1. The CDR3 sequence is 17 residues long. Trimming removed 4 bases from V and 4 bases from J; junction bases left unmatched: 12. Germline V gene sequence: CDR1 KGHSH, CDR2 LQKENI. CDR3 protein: CASSHRDSVGGTGELFF. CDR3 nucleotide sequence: TGTGCCAGCTCACACCGGGACAGCGTTGGAGGCACCGGGGAGCTGTTTTTT.

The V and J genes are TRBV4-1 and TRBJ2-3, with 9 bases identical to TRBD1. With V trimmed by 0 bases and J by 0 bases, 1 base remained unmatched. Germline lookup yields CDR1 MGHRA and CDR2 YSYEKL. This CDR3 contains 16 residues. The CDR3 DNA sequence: TGCGCCAGCAGCCAAGAGGGGACAGGGAGCACAGATACGCAGTATTTT. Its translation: CASSQEGTGSTDTQYF.

The CDR3 region has the DNA TGCGCCAGCAGCTTGGGAAATAGCAATCAGCCCCAGCATTTT. Its protein is CASSLGNSNQPQHF. The chain has TRBV5-1 and TRBJ1-5, with no clear D. This CDR3 is built from 14 residues. Trimming stripped 0 bases from V and 0 bases from J, with 4 bases between. CDR1 is SGHRS, CDR2 YFSETQ, per germline.

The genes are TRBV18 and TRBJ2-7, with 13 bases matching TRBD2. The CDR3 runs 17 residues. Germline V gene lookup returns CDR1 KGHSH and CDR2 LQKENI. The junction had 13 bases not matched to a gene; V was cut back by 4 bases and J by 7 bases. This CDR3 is CASSRYGLAGAQGEQYF. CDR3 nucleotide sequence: TGTGCCAGCTCACGATATGGACTAGCGGGAGCGCAGGGGGAGCAGTACTTC.

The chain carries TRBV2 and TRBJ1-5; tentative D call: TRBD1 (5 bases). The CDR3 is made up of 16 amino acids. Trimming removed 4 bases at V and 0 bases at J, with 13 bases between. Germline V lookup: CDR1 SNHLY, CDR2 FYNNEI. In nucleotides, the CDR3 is TGTGCCAGCAGTGTCGACAGAATCTATAGCAATCAGCCCCAGCATTTT. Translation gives CASSVDRIYSNQPQHF.

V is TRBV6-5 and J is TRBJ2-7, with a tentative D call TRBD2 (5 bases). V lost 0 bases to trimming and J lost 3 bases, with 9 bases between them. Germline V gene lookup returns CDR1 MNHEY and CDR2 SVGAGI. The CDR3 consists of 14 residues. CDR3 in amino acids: CASSYSSGVYEQYF. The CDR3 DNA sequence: TGTGCCAGCAGTTACTCGAGCGGAGTCTACGAGCAGTACTTC.

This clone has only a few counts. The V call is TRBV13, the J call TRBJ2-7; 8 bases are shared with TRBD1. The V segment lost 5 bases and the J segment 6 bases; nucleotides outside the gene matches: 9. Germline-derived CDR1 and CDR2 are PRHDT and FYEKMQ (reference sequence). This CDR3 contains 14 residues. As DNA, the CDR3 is TGTGCCAGCAGCCCCCGGACAGGGACCCTCGAGCAGTACTTC. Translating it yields CASSPRTGTLEQYF.

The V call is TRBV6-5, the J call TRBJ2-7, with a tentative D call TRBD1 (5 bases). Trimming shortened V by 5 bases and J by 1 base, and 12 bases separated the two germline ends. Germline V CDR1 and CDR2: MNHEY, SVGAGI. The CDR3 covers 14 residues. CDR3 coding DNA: TGTGCCAGCAGTGCGACAGTATCTTCCTACGAGCAGTACTTC. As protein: CASSATVSSYEQYF.

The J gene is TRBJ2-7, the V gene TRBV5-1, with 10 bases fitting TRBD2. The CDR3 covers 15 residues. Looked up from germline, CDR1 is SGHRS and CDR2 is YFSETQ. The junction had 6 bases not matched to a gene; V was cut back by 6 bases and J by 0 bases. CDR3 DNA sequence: TGCGCCAGCATGATGACTAGCGGGTTCTCCTACGAGCAGTACTTC. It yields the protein CASMMTSGFSYEQYF.

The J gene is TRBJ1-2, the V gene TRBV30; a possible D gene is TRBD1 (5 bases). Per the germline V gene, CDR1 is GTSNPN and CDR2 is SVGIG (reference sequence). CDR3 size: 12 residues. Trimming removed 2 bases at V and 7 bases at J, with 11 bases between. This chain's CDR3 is CAWSWGEGGYTF. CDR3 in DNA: TGTGCCTGGAGTTGGGGGGAGGGTGGCTACACCTTC.

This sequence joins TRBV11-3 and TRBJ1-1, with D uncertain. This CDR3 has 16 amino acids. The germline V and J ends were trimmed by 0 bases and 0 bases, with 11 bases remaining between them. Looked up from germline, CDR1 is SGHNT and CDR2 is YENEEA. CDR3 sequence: CASSLDLLGMNTEAFF. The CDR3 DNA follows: TGTGCCAGCAGCTTAGATCTGTTGGGAATGAACACTGAAGCTTTCTTT.

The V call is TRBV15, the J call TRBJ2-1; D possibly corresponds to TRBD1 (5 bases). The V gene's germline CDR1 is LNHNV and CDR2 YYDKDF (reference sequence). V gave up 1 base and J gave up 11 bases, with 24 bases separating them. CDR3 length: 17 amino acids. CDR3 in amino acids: CATSRAGPMGVGKKQFF. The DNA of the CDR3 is TGTGCCACCAGCAGAGCAGGGCCCATGGGTGTAGGAAAAAAGCAGTTCTTC.

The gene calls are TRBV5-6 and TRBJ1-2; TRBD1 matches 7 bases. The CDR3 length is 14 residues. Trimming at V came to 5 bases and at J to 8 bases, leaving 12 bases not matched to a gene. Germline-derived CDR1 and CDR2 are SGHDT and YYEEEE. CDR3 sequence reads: CASSRDRSTNGYTF. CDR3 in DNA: TGTGCCAGCAGTCGGGACAGATCGACGAACGGCTACACCTTC. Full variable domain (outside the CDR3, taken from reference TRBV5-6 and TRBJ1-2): DAGVTQSPTHLIKTRGQQVTLRCSPKSGHDTVSWYQQALGQGPQFIFQYYEEEERQRGNFPDRFSGHQFPNYSSELNVNALLLGDSALYLCASSRDRSTNGYTFGSGTRLTVV.

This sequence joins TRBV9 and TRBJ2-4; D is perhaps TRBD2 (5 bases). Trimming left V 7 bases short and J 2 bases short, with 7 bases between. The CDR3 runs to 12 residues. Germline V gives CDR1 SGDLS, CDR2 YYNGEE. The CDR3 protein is CASSGTKNIQYF. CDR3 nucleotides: TGTGCCAGCTCCGGGACCAAAAACATTCAGTACTTC.

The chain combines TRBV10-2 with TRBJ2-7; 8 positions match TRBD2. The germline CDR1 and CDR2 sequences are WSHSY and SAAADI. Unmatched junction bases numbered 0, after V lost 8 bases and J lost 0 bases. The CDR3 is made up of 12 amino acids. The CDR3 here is CASGLASYEQYF. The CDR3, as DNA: TGCGCCAGCGGACTAGCCTCCTACGAGCAGTACTTC.

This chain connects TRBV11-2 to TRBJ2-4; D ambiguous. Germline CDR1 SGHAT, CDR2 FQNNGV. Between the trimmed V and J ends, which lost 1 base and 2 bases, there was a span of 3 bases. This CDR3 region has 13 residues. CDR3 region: CASSLAPKNIQYF. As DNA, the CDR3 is TGTGCCAGCAGCTTAGCCCCCAAAAACATTCAGTACTTC.

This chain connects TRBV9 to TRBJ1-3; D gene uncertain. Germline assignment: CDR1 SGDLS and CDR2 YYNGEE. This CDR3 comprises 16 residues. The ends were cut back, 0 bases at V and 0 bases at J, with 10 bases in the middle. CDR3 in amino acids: CASSVEWSASGNTIYF. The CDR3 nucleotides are TGTGCCAGCAGCGTAGAATGGTCGGCCTCTGGAAACACCATATATTTT.

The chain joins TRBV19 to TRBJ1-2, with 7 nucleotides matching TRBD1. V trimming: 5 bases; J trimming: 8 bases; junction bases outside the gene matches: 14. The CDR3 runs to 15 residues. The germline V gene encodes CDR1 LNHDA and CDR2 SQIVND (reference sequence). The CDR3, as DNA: TGTGCCAGTAGTCTGACAGGGTATGAGGGCATAGGCTACACCTTC. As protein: CASSLTGYEGIGYTF.

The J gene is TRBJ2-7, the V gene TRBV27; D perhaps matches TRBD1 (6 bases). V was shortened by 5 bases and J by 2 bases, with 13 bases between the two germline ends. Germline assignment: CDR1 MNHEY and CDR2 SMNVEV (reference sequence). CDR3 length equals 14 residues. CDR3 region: CASSKTGATYEQYF. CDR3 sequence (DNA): TGTGCCAGCAGTAAGACAGGAGCAACCTACGAGCAGTACTTC.